These 19 T cell receptor beta chains were sequenced from one sample in a study of tumor and adjacent non-tumor tissue in lung cancer. The template was RNA from unsorted bulk tissue. More than 3 cm separated this lung sample from the edge of the tumor. TCRbeta libraries were built with three rounds of nested PCR, modified from ARM-PCR. TCRdb called the multiplex PCR reads again in MiXCR, with one record for every CDR3 protein. Among about 43,000 distinct CDR3 sequences, roughly 60% were seen once, and the ten largest hold about 48%. Specimen: distant non-tumor lung tissue. The receptors were sampled from a man in his fifties with non-small cell lung cancer.

Concerning this clonotype: The missing conserved phenylalanine or tryptophan at the end of this CDR3 makes a read error likely. The chain uses TRBV2 and TRBJ1-5; D perhaps matches TRBD1 (5 bases). V was pared by 2 bases and J by 5 bases, with 7 bases between. The length of the CDR3 is 13 residues. The germline gives CDR1 SNHLY, CDR2 FYNNEI. The CDR3 sequence is CASSERGYQPQHY. CDR3 coding DNA: TGTGCCAGCAGTGAAAGGGGTTATCAGCCCCAGCATTAT.

To note about this clonotype: Sequence at one end of the junction differs from germline and may be a read error. The chain links TRBV6-6 to TRBJ2-7, with TRBD2 matching 8 bases. Germline loops: CDR1 MNHNY, CDR2 SVGAGI (reference sequence). The CDR3 loop spans 17 amino acids. CDR3: CASSPDSGSPNSYEQYF. The CDR3 DNA sequence: TGTGCCAGCAGCCCCGACAGCGGGAGCCCCAACTCCTACGAGCAATACTTC.

A note on this clonotype: Because the CDR3 is missing its conserved closing phenylalanine or tryptophan, this is likely a read error. This chain's CDR3 is CGSSQQGPEGYEQYI. In DNA form, the CDR3 reads TGTGGCAGCAGCCAACAGGGTCCAGAGGGTTACGAGCAGTACATC. This chain uses TRBV6-6 with TRBJ2-7, with D possibly being TRBD1 (6 bases). Germline CDR1 MNHNY, CDR2 SVGAGI (reference sequence). The CDR3 is 15 amino acids.

This clonotype was seen a few times. The J gene is TRBJ2-3, the V gene TRBV20-1; the D gene is possibly TRBD2 (6 bases). V was shortened by 0 bases and J by 2 bases, with 9 bases between the two germline ends. In germline, CDR1 is DFQATT, CDR2 SNEGSKA (reference sequence). The CDR3 spans 14 residues. CDR3 protein: CSAREGLLTDTQYF. The CDR3 nucleotides read TGCAGTGCTAGAGAGGGACTTCTCACAGATACGCAGTATTTT.

Ten or more counts support this clonotype. The J gene is TRBJ2-2, the V gene TRBV6-1; TRBD2 agrees at 15 bases. CDR1 is MNHNS and CDR2 is SASEGT in the germline V gene. The trim removed 0 bases at V and 5 bases at J, leaving 4 bases unmatched. The CDR3 sequence is 18 residues long. As DNA, the CDR3 is TGTGCCAGCAGTGAAGCGAGGACTAGCGGGGGGGCAACCGGGGAGCTGTTTTTT. This encodes CASSEARTSGGATGELFF.

This clonotype was counted between two and nine times. This sequence joins TRBV2 and TRBJ2-7; D not resolved. Trimming left V 3 bases short and J 3 bases short, with 9 bases between. In germline, CDR1 is SNHLY, CDR2 FYNNEI. CDR3 length equals 13 residues. The CDR3 DNA reads as TGTGCCAGCAGTGACGTGCGGAGCTACGAGCAGTACTTC. Its protein product is CASSDVRSYEQYF.

As for this clonotype: A junction end diverges from the germline sequence, so it may reflect a read error. The chain joins TRBV6-6 to TRBJ2-5; a possible D gene is TRBD1 (5 bases). This CDR3 contains 13 residues. Germline V gene data show CDR1 as MNHNY and CDR2 as SVGAGI (reference sequence). CDR3 sequence: CASSRRVDETLYF. CDR3 nucleotides: TGTGCCAGCAGCCGCAGGGTGGACGAGACCCTGTATTTC.

The rearrangement uses TRBV20-1 and TRBJ2-1; no definite D call. The CDR3 runs to 11 residues. V was trimmed by 3 bases and J by 7 bases, leaving 7 bases between them. Germline CDR1 is DFQATT and CDR2 is SNEGSKA (reference sequence). In DNA form, the CDR3 reads TGCAGTGCTAGTCGAAGAAATGAGCAGTTCTTC. It yields the protein CSASRRNEQFF.

V gene TRBV25-1 combines with J gene TRBJ1-3; D is ambiguous. In germline, CDR1 is MGHDK, CDR2 SYGVNS. CDR3 length: 13 residues. V was clipped by 7 bases and J by 4 bases, with 11 bases between them. Here the CDR3 DNA reads TGTGCCAGCAAGAGGAACCCCGGAAACACCATATATTTT. The encoded protein is CASKRNPGNTIYF. Full variable domain (missing parts from reference TRBV25-1 and TRBJ1-3): EADIYQTPRYLVIGTGKKITLECSQTMGHDKMYWYQQDPGMELHLIHYSYGVNSTEKGDLSSESTVSRIRTEHFPLTLESARPSHTSQYLCASKRNPGNTIYFGEGSWLTVV.

Of note for this clonotype: This may be a read error, as it is one base from a much larger clone. J is TRBJ2-7 and V is TRBV14; D assignment may be TRBD1 or TRBD2 (6 bases each). The germline CDR1 and CDR2 sequences are SGHDN and FVKESK. This CDR3 comprises 13 residues. In DNA form, the CDR3 reads TGTGCCGGCAGCCGCATAGGGGGGTCCGAGCAGTACTTC. Its protein product is CAGSRIGGSEQYF.

To note about this clonotype: Possible read error: a much larger clone is one base away. The chain is built from TRBV4-1 and TRBJ1-4; possible D gene TRBD1, 5 bases. Between the trimmed V and J ends, which lost 0 bases and 7 bases, there was a span of 15 bases. This CDR3 has 16 residues. Germline lookup yields CDR1 MGHRA and CDR2 YSYEKL. The DNA of the CDR3 is TGCGCCAGCAGCCAAGAAAGGGGTGTTCAGGGTGAAAAACTGTTTTTT. Encoded protein: CASSQERGVQGEKLFF.

On this clonotype: Relative to the germline gene, one junction end is altered; a read error may explain this. J is TRBJ2-5 and V is TRBV6-5, with D maybe TRBD1 (6 bases). CDR1 MNHEY and CDR2 SVGAGI come from the germline V gene. The CDR3 loop spans 14 amino acids. The CDR3 reads CVGSYGRGSETQHF. For the CDR3, the DNA is TGTGTCGGCAGTTATGGCAGGGGTTCGGAGACCCAGCACTTC.

A remark on this clonotype: A much larger clonotype is one base distant, so this may be a read error. The V call is TRBV28, the J call TRBJ2-7; 7 nucleotides match TRBD1. This CDR3 is 14 amino acids long. Germline V CDR1 and CDR2: MDHEN, SYDVKM. As DNA, the CDR3 is TGTACCAGCAGTTTATCCTACAGGGGTTACGAGCAGTACTTC. Translated, it gives CTSSLSYRGYEQYF.

Concerning this clonotype itself: This may come from a read error, since a much larger clone is one base off. The rearrangement links TRBV6-2 or TRBV6-3 to TRBJ2-7; D call uncertain. This CDR3 is built from 12 residues. Per the germline V gene, CDR1 is MNHEY and CDR2 is SVGEGT. Trimming left V 11 bases short and J 6 bases short, with 17 bases between. This CDR3 reads CAQPSQSGEQYF. The DNA for the CDR3 is TGTGCCCAGCCCTCGCAGTCTGGCGAGCAGTACTTC.

This clonotype was recorded only once. At one end the junction does not follow the germline gene, possibly because of a read error. The V and J genes are TRBV18 and TRBJ2-7, with 7 positions matching TRBD2. Germline V lookup: CDR1 KGHSH, CDR2 LQKENI. The CDR3 runs to 14 residues. CDR3 nucleotide sequence: TGTACCAGCTCACCCGGGGACTACCCCTACGAGCAGTACTTC. Encoded protein: CTSSPGDYPYEQYF.

About this clonotype itself: Likely a read error: the CDR3 ends without its conserved phenylalanine or tryptophan. The chain couples TRBV29-1 to TRBJ2-7, with D unresolved. The V end was cut by 6 bases, the J end by 5 bases, with 11 bases between. This CDR3 has 11 residues. Germline loops: CDR1 SQVTM, CDR2 ANQGSEA. This chain's CDR3 is CSVGEGNEQYI. The CDR3 DNA reads TGCAGCGTAGGAGAAGGAAACGAGCAGTACATC.

The V gene is TRBV11-2, the J gene TRBJ2-1; D gene unclear. V shed 2 bases and J shed 6 bases, with 5 bases lying between them. The CDR3 covers 12 residues. In germline, CDR1 is SGHAT, CDR2 FQNNGV. Here the CDR3 reads CASSLYRNEQFF. The CDR3 DNA follows: TGTGCCAGCAGCTTATACCGCAATGAGCAGTTCTTC.

In the case of this clonotype: A much larger clone differs from this one at a single base, so this may be a read error. The chain recombines TRBV6-1 with TRBJ2-2, with a weak D call TRBD1 (6 bases). Germline values: CDR1 MNHNS, CDR2 SASEGT. The CDR3 contains 14 residues. CDR3 nucleotides: TGTGCCAGCAGTGAATACGGGGACACCGTGGAGCTGTTTTTT. Its protein product is CASSEYGDTVELFF.

This clonotype was detected only a few times. This may be a read error, as it is one base from a much larger clone. The chain employs TRBV11-2 and TRBJ2-1, with D perhaps TRBD2 (6 bases). The CDR3 contains 15 residues. V was shortened by 2 bases and J by 12 bases, with 20 bases between the two germline ends. Germline V gene sequence: CDR1 SGHAT, CDR2 FQNNGV. DNA for the CDR3: TGTGCCAGCAGCTTAAGTGCTTTCGGGGACTCGTCGCAGTTCTTC. It codes for CASSLSAFGDSSQFF.